Described below is a single TCR beta chain sequence and its context. Its antigen remains undetermined. Per-base quality was not reported, and no clone a single base away is much larger than it. According to the germline V gene, CDR1 reads MGHDK and CDR2 reads SYGVNS. From the cysteine through the phenylalanine, the CDR3 covers 14 amino acids. Just the 42-base CDR3 DNA is kept, in frame starting at base 1. V is pared back by 6 bases and J by 1 base, with 12 bases lying between the germline termini. TCRbeta CDR3 regions were amplified from genomic DNA by means of the immunoSEQ Assay, a bias-controlled multiplex PCR. In the source study's methods: The number of nucleated cells in each sample was estimated from the amplification of reference gene primers within the assay. To quantify the absolute abundance of each unique TCRbeta CDR3 rearrangement, sequence reads were collapsed and filtered. For each sample, productive Simpson clonality was calculated as the square root of Simpson's diversity index across productive rearrangements. In its TCRdb copy, this immuneACCESS table keeps in-frame sequences only and misses some clones. Where compared with another copy, unresolved V genes explain less than half of these, and the others have no known cause. That table gives V, J and clone size, and the DNA gave D and trimming. Across this sample there are about 200,000 clones, with roughly 90% seen only once. Of the sample, approximately 8.1% is held by the ten largest clones.

The sample is drawn from a study of blood T cell repertoires in COVID-19 (dated by TCRdb to the early 2020s). Background on the whole study: The collaborator samples originated in the United States, Italy and Spain and spanned the acute and convalescent phases of COVID-19. Subjects who had been exposed to COVID-19, were actively infected with it, or had recovered from it provided the deeply sampled blood TCRbeta repertoires that made up the dataset. Samples came from the ongoing ImmuneRACE study (first 160 participants) plus 1,254 subjects from 6 global collaborators. A freely available public database, intended as a resource for researchers studying the immune response to SARS-CoV-2, is where the repertoires were released. HLA class I and class II types, where available, came from metadata supplied by the sample provider rather than from assay-based typing. The material from the prospective study consisted of cDNA or gDNA derived from T cells, B-cell-depleted T cells, or PBMCs. Sample metadata almost always included a de-identified subject ID, COVID-19 status, age in years and sex.

Participants in the prospective study were enrolled through a virtual design, were aged roughly 18 to 90 years, and lived in approximately 25 United States geographic areas. Cohort assignment in the prospective study relied on participant-reported clinical history from a screening survey and a study questionnaire. Recovered participants in ImmuneRACE Cohort 3 were defined as having two consecutive negative NP/OP PCR tests, clearance from a healthcare professional, or resolution of symptoms. Mobile phlebotomists in the prospective study collected whole blood, serum and a nasopharyngeal or oropharyngeal swab from every participant. Over an approximately 2-month period, participants in the prospective study had the option of providing additional blood draws and questionnaires. Before DNA extraction, blood samples from the prospective study were shipped at room temperature or frozen. Results the study describes overall, beyond this receptor: Clinical and demographic metadata were provided uncurated, with the amount varying by source and participant.

Sequenced: PBMCs or T cells enriched from blood (not recorded which). The TCR was taken from a woman between 18 and 30 years old who had recovered from COVID-19. This sequence uses TRBV25-1 and TRBJ1-1; TRBD1 is possibly the D segment (5 matching bases). DNA sequence: TGTGCCAGCAGCAAAAAGGGGCCGAACACTGAAGCTTTCTTT. The resulting protein is CASSKKGPNTEAFF.